A single sample gave rise to the 21 T cell receptor beta chains below, sequenced in a study of T cells after yellow fever vaccination. TCRdb re-called the 5' RACE reads with MiXCR, one entry per CDR3 protein. The data contain 280,000 or so distinct CDR3 sequences, 8.7% of them singletons. This specimen consisted of CD4+ T cells sorted from PBMCs, obtained 5 days after the yellow fever booster vaccination. These TCRs come from a young man who received the YFV17D yellow fever vaccine.

This clonotype was counted many times. The chain couples TRBV7-2 to TRBJ2-3, with D unresolved. V was cut by 5 bases and J by 4 bases, with 10 bases left in between. This CDR3 has 13 amino acids. CDR1 and CDR2 (germline): SGHTA, FQGNSA. The CDR3 coding sequence is TGTGCCAGCAGCGTAATAATCTCAGATACGCAGTATTTT. Protein: CASSVIISDTQYF.

This clonotype showed up many times. V is TRBV7-2 and J is TRBJ2-7, with 7 bases lining up with TRBD1. J gave up 6 bases and V 5 bases, and 7 bases lay outside the gene matches. Germline lookup yields CDR1 SGHTA and CDR2 FQGNSA. CDR3 length equals 13 residues. The CDR3 protein is CASSPDRDREQYV. The CDR3 nucleotides are TGTGCCAGCAGCCCCGACAGGGACCGCGAGCAGTACGTC.

This clonotype was observed a few times. CDR3 bases: TGCAGTGCTAGTTACAGGAACTATGGCTACACCTTC. It specifies CSASYRNYGYTF. The rearrangement uses TRBV20-1 and TRBJ1-2; perhaps TRBD1 as D (5 bases). The germline V and J ends were trimmed by 3 bases and 2 bases, with 7 bases remaining between them. Germline loops: CDR1 DFQATT, CDR2 SNEGSKA (reference sequence). This CDR3 is built from 12 residues.

This clonotype was counted at least ten times. The V call is TRBV6-5, the J call TRBJ2-1, with 11 nucleotides matching TRBD1. This CDR3 region has 18 residues. The trim removed 5 bases at V and 7 bases at J, leaving 16 bases unmatched. Germline CDR1 and CDR2: MNHEY and SVGAGI. The CDR3 reads CASSLLTGTGGAGNEQFF. CDR3 nucleotides: TGTGCCAGCAGTCTTTTAACCGGGACAGGGGGGGCAGGGAATGAGCAGTTCTTC.

This clonotype was observed many times. The gene calls are TRBV9 and TRBJ1-2; weak D call: TRBD1 (5 bases). V gave up 3 bases and J gave up 0 bases, with 6 bases separating them. The CDR3 runs to 13 residues. Germline loops: CDR1 SGDLS, CDR2 YYNGEE. The DNA for the CDR3 is TGTGCCAGCAGCGAGACAGCTAACTATGGCTACACCTTC. It translates to CASSETANYGYTF. Filled out from reference TRBV9 and TRBJ1-2, the complete variable domain reads DSGVTQTPKHLITATGQRVTLRCSPRSGDLSVYWYQQSLDQGLQFLIQYYNGEERAKGNILERFSAQQFPDLHSELNLSSLELGDSALYFCASSETANYGYTFGSGTRLTVV.

The chain is built from TRBV24-1 and TRBJ1-5; D is perhaps TRBD1 (6 bases). V was clipped by 6 bases and J by 7 bases, with 12 bases between them. The CDR3 loop spans 13 amino acids. Germline-derived CDR1 and CDR2 are KGHDR and SFDVKD. Here the CDR3 reads CATSQGFEQPQHF. The CDR3 DNA is TGTGCCACCAGTCAGGGGTTTGAGCAGCCCCAGCATTTT.

This clonotype showed up just a few times. V usage is TRBV7-9 and J usage is TRBJ2-6, with TRBD1 matching over 10 bases. From germline, CDR1 is SEHNR and CDR2 FQNEAQ (reference sequence). CDR3 length: 18 amino acids. The junction had 4 bases not matched to a gene; V was cut back by 0 bases and J by 2 bases. As DNA, the CDR3 is TGTGCCAGCAGCTTAGCTCGAGACAGGGGGCCTGGGGCCAACGTCCTGACTTTC. Protein sequence: CASSLARDRGPGANVLTF. Full variable domain (outside the CDR3, taken from reference TRBV7-9 and TRBJ2-6): DTGVSQNPRHKITKRGQNVTFRCDPISEHNRLYWYRQTLGQGPEFLTYFQNEAQLEKSRLLSDRFSAERPKGSFSTLEIQRTEQGDSAMYLCASSLARDRGPGANVLTFGAGSRLTVL.

DNA of the CDR3: TGCAGCGTTGTATCGGAAGGGGGGCCCTATGGCTACACCTTC. It specifies CSVVSEGGPYGYTF. The gene calls are TRBV29-1 and TRBJ1-2; possibly TRBD1 for D (6 bases). CDR3 size: 14 residues. Germline V gene lookup returns CDR1 SQVTM and CDR2 ANQGSEA. Trimming removed 4 bases from V and 4 bases from J, with 16 bases in between. The entire variable domain, with the rest obtained from reference TRBV29-1 and TRBJ1-2, is as follows: SAVISQKPSRDICQRGTSLTIQCQVDSQVTMMFWYRQQPGQSLTLIATANQGSEATYESGFVIDKFPISRPNLTFSTLTVSNMSPEDSSIYLCSVVSEGGPYGYTFGSGTRLTVV.

The V gene is TRBV29-1, the J gene TRBJ2-7; unclear D gene. The V and J ends lost 4 bases and 3 bases respectively, with 10 bases between them. CDR1 SQVTM and CDR2 ANQGSEA come from the germline V gene. CDR3 size: 12 residues. CDR3 sequence (DNA): TGCAGCGTTGGGATGGAGAACTACGAGCAGTACTTC. It specifies CSVGMENYEQYF.

This clonotype was seen more than once but under ten times. The V gene is TRBV18, the J gene TRBJ1-2, with 7 bases identical to TRBD1. The CDR3 loop spans 16 amino acids. V dropped 3 bases and J dropped 0; count of bases not matched to a gene: 7. Germline-derived CDR1 and CDR2 are KGHSH and LQKENI. CDR3 in amino acids: CASSPNRDSANYGYTF. The CDR3 nucleotides are TGTGCCAGCTCACCCAACCGGGACAGCGCTAACTATGGCTACACCTTC.

This clonotype came up many times. This CDR3 reads CASSVADTYNEQFF. The CDR3 coding sequence is TGTGCCAGCAGCGTAGCTGATACTTACAATGAGCAGTTCTTC. The chain links TRBV9 to TRBJ2-1; the D is unclear. Per the germline V gene, CDR1 is SGDLS and CDR2 is YYNGEE. There are 14 residues in the CDR3. V shed 0 bases and J shed 4 bases, with 8 bases lying between them.

This clonotype was found many times. The V gene is TRBV5-1, the J gene TRBJ2-1; 8 positions agree with TRBD1. CDR3 length equals 15 residues. Trimming cost V 4 bases and J 8 bases; bases outside gene matches: 11. In germline, CDR1 is SGHRS, CDR2 YFSETQ. The CDR3 bases are TGCGCCAGCAGCGCGACCGGGACAGGTGGGGATGAGCAGTTCTTC. Translating it yields CASSATGTGGDEQFF.

A few counts support this clonotype. CDR3 in amino acids: CASSKVRAYGYTF. As DNA, the CDR3 is TGTGCCAGCAGTAAGGTCCGGGCCTATGGCTACACCTTC. The chain joins TRBV6-5 to TRBJ1-2, with D unresolved. V lost 5 bases, J lost 4 bases, and 11 bases lay in between. The germline V gene has CDR1 MNHEY and CDR2 SVGAGI. CDR3 length: 13 amino acids.

This clonotype was seen a few times. This chain uses TRBV7-3 with TRBJ2-3; the D is unclear. Germline assignment: CDR1 SGHTA and CDR2 FQGTGA. The V end lost 6 bases, the J end lost 4 bases, and 11 bases lay between the germline ends. The CDR3 consists of 13 residues. The CDR3 sequence: CASRPSGADTQYF. CDR3 in DNA: TGTGCCAGCAGGCCGTCGGGCGCAGATACGCAGTATTTT.

This clonotype came up a few times. The chain carries TRBV24-1 and TRBJ2-3; D perhaps matches TRBD1 (6 bases). CDR1 KGHDR and CDR2 SFDVKD come from the germline V gene. CDR3 length: 12 amino acids. V lost 9 bases, J lost 14 bases, and 20 bases lay in between. CDR3 nucleotides: TGTGCCACCTGGCTCAGGGGCAGGGTGGGGTATTTT. This gives the protein CATWLRGRVGYF.

The rearrangement uses TRBV20-1 and TRBJ1-5; perhaps TRBD1 as D (6 bases). Germline V CDR1 and CDR2: DFQATT, SNEGSKA (reference sequence). CDR3 length equals 14 residues. The ends were cut back, 6 bases at V and 2 bases at J, with 14 bases in the middle. CDR3 in amino acids: CSAVEGGGNQPQHF. The CDR3 nucleotides are TGCAGTGCAGTGGAGGGGGGTGGCAATCAGCCCCAGCATTTT.

This clonotype was counted many times. The chain couples TRBV14 to TRBJ2-4; a weak D match, TRBD2 (6 bases). The CDR3 has 14 residues. Trimming stripped 2 bases from V and 8 bases from J, with 13 bases between. CDR1 SGHDN and CDR2 FVKESK come from the germline V gene. CDR3 sequence (DNA): TGTGCCAGCAGCCAAAATGCCGGGGGAGACATTCAGTACTTC. Translation gives CASSQNAGGDIQYF.

The V call is TRBV5-4, the J call TRBJ1-6, with 8 bases identical to TRBD1. In germline, CDR1 is SGHNT, CDR2 YYREEE (reference sequence). The length of the CDR3 is 13 residues. The trim removed 3 bases at V and 10 bases at J, leaving 3 bases unmatched. CDR3 protein: CASSSDRVSPLHF. The CDR3 nucleotides are TGTGCCAGCAGCTCGGACAGGGTCTCACCCCTCCACTTT.

The V gene is TRBV27, the J gene TRBJ2-5, with D possibly being TRBD1 or TRBD2 (5 bases each). The CDR3 contains 16 residues. Trimming took off 6 bases at V and 0 bases at J, with 17 bases between the two ends. Germline CDR1 and CDR2: MNHEY and SMNVEV (reference sequence). The CDR3 DNA reads TGTGCCAGCAGAGGGTCCGGGACGTCGGACCAAGAGACCCAGTACTTC. This encodes CASRGSGTSDQETQYF.

The V and J genes are TRBV7-9 and TRBJ1-3; the D gene is possibly TRBD1 (6 bases). The V end lost 8 bases, the J end lost 4 bases, and 12 bases lay between the germline ends. The CDR3 has 13 residues. Germline CDR1 is SEHNR and CDR2 is FQNEAQ (reference sequence). The CDR3 loop reads CASSTGFGNTIYF. CDR3 DNA sequence: TGTGCCAGCTCTACAGGGTTCGGAAACACCATATATTTT.

Only a few counts were recorded for this clonotype. The chain uses TRBV7-9 and TRBJ1-1; 11 bases agree with TRBD1. J lost 4 bases, V lost 4 bases, and 5 bases had no gene match. CDR3 length: 15 residues. Germline CDR1 is SEHNR and CDR2 is FQNEAQ (reference sequence). The CDR3 reads CASSSWDRGFTEAFF. In DNA form, the CDR3 reads TGTGCCAGCAGCTCGTGGGACAGGGGGTTCACTGAAGCTTTCTTT.